One sample yielded the 8 T cell receptor beta chains listed below, sequenced in a study of T-cell memory formation after mild COVID-19. Each CDR3 protein is one row after TCRdb ran MiXCR on the 5' RACE reads. The repertoire holds 450,000 to 650,000 distinct CDR3 sequences, with 18% as singletons. The sequenced material came from PBMCs or a T cell subset sorted from them (not recorded which). These receptors all come from an adult woman who had mild COVID-19 (a few samples of this study predate the infection). Cell type and time point are not known.

The chain combines TRBV20-1 with TRBJ2-1; 9 bases agree with TRBD2. The CDR3 has 19 amino acids. Germline V lookup: CDR1 DFQATT, CDR2 SNEGSKA (reference sequence). V lost 0 bases and J lost 3; bases outside the gene matches: 15. DNA for the CDR3: TGCAGTGCTAGAGATTATTTCTTGGAGACTAGCGGATACTACAATGAGCAGTTCTTC. This translates into CSARDYFLETSGYYNEQFF.

Only a few counts were recorded for this clonotype. V usage is TRBV7-6 and J usage is TRBJ2-5; 7 nucleotides agree with TRBD1. Germline assignment: CDR1 SGHVS and CDR2 FNYEAQ. This CDR3 has 16 amino acids. Trimming removed 4 bases from V and 2 bases from J; junction bases left unmatched: 10. Here the CDR3 DNA reads TGTGCCAGCAGCTATTCAGGGGGTAGCGTTCAAGAGACCCAGTACTTC. Translating it yields CASSYSGGSVQETQYF.

The rearrangement links TRBV5-4 to TRBJ1-2; weak D call: TRBD1 (5 bases). Germline V gives CDR1 SGHNT, CDR2 YYREEE (reference sequence). The CDR3 spans 15 residues. Between the trimmed V and J ends, which lost 4 bases and 1 base, there was a span of 14 bases. The CDR3 nucleotides read TGTGCCAGCAGCGCCGGACAATGGTTTAACTATGGCTACACCTTC. Translating gives CASSAGQWFNYGYTF.

This clonotype has more than one count but fewer than ten. V usage is TRBV4-1 and J usage is TRBJ2-5; D unclear. V was pared by 1 base and J by 2 bases, with 14 bases between. The CDR3 totals 16 residues. Germline V gives CDR1 MGHRA, CDR2 YSYEKL. CDR3: CASSQGGVIGQETQYF. The CDR3 DNA is TGCGCCAGCAGCCAAGGAGGAGTGATTGGGCAAGAGACCCAGTACTTC.

The gene calls are TRBV7-2 and TRBJ1-6; tentatively, D is TRBD1 (6 bases). Trimming removed 2 bases at V and 14 bases at J, with 19 bases between. The CDR3 is 15 amino acids. Germline CDR1 is SGHTA and CDR2 is FQGNSA. DNA for the CDR3: TGTGCCAGCAGCTTAAAGGGGGGTATGTGGGGCACCCTCCACTTT. Residues: CASSLKGGMWGTLHF.

V gene TRBV4-2 combines with J gene TRBJ2-7, with D tentatively TRBD2 (7 bases). Germline CDR1 LGHNA, CDR2 YNFKEQ. The ends were cut back, 0 bases at V and 4 bases at J, with 13 bases in the middle. The CDR3 has 15 amino acids. The CDR3 loop is CASSQEYGGQYEQYF. The CDR3 coding sequence is TGTGCCAGCAGCCAAGAGTACGGGGGGCAGTACGAGCAGTACTTC.

This chain uses TRBV13 with TRBJ2-1; 10 bases align to TRBD1. J was trimmed by 5 bases and V by 2 bases; bases with no gene match: 9. CDR1 and CDR2 from the germline V gene are PRHDT and FYEKMQ (reference sequence). CDR3 length: 17 residues. The CDR3, as DNA: TGTGCCAGCAGCTTATCTCCGGGACAGGGGCGGGACAATGAGCAGTTCTTC. Translated, it gives CASSLSPGQGRDNEQFF. Full variable domain (missing parts from reference TRBV13 and TRBJ2-1): AAGVIQSPRHLIKEKRETATLKCYPIPRHDTVYWYQQGPGQDPQFLISFYEKMQSDKGSIPDRFSAQQFSDYHSELNMSSLELGDSALYFCASSLSPGQGRDNEQFFGPGTRLTVL.

The chain carries TRBV2 and TRBJ2-3; TRBD2 matches 8 bases. The CDR3 has 16 residues. After removal of 2 bases from V and 0 bases from J, the junction contained 4 bases not matched to a gene. Germline values: CDR1 SNHLY, CDR2 FYNNEI. The CDR3 DNA sequence: TGTGCCAGCAGTGAATGGACTAGCCCTAGCACAGATACGCAGTATTTT. Amino acid sequence: CASSEWTSPSTDTQYF.